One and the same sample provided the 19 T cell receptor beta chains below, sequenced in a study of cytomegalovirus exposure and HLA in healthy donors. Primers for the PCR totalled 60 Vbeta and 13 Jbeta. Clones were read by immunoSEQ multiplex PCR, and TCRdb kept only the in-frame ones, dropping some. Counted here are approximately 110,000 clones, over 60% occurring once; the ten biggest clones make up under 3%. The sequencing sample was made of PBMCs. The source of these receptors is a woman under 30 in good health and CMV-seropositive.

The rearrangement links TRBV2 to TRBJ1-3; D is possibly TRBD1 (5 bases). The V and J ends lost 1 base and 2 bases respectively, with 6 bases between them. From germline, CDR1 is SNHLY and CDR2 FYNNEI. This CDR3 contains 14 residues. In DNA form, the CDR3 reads TGTGCCAGCAGTGAAGACAGGACTGGAAACACCATATATTTT. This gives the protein CASSEDRTGNTIYF.

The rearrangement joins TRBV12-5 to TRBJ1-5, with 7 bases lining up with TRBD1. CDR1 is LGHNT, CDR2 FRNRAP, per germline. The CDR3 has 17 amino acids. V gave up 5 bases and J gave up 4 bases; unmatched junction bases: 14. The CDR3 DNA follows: TGTGCTAGTGGTGACCAGAAAGGGACAGCTTATAATCAGCCCCAGCATTTT. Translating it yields CASGDQKGTAYNQPQHF. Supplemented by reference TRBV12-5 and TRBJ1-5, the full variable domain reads DARVTQTPRHKVTEMGQEVTMRCQPILGHNTVFWYRQTMMQGLELLAYFRNRAPLDDSGMPKDRFSAEMPDATLATLKIQPSEPRDSAVYFCASGDQKGTAYNQPQHFGDGTRLSIL.

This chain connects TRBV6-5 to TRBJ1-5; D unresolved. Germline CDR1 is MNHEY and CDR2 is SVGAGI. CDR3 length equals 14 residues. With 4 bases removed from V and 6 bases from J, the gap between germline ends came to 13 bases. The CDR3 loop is CASSSWRGFQPQHF. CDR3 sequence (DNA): TGTGCCAGCAGTTCATGGAGAGGGTTTCAGCCCCAGCATTTT.

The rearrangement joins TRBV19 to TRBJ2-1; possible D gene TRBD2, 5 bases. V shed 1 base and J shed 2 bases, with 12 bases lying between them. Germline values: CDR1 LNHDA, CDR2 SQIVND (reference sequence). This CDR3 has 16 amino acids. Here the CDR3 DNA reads TGTGCCAGTAGTATAGTACCCGAGGGCGCCTACAATGAGCAGTTCTTC. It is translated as CASSIVPEGAYNEQFF.

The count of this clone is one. CDR3 in DNA: TGTGCCAGCAGTGACTCAGGGACTAGCGGGAGGCTGCGACAGTTCTTC. This gives the protein CASSDSGTSGRLRQFF. This sequence joins TRBV6-4 and TRBJ2-1; 15 bases are shared with TRBD2. The germline V gene encodes CDR1 MRHNA and CDR2 SNTAGT. The CDR3 length is 16 residues. V was clipped by 0 bases and J by 13 bases; unmatched bases: 7.

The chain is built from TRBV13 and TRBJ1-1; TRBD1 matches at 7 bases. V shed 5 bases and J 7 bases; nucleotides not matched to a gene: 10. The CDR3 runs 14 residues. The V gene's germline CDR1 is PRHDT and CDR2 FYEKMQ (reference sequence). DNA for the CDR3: TGTGCCAGCAGCGCAAAGACAGGGAGCTTTGAAGCTTTCTTT. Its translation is CASSAKTGSFEAFF.

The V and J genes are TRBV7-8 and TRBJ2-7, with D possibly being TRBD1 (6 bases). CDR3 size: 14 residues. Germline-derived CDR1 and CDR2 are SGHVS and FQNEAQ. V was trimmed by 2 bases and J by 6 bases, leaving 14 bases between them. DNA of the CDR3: TGTGCCAGCAGCTTAAGTTACCGGGACATCGAGCAGTACTTC. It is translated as CASSLSYRDIEQYF.

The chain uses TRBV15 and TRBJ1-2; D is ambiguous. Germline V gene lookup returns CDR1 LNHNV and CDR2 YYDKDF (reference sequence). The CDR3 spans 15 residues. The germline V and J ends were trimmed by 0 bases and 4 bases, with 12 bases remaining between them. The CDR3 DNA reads TGTGCCACCAGCAGAGATCGTGGCCCCCGCTATGGCTACACCTTC. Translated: CATSRDRGPRYGYTF.

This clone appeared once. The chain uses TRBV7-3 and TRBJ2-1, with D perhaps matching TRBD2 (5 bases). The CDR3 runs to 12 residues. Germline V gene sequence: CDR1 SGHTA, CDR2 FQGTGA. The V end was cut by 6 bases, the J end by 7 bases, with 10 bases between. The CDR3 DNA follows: TGTGCCAGCAGTAGGACTGGGAATGAGCAGTTCTTC. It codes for CASSRTGNEQFF.

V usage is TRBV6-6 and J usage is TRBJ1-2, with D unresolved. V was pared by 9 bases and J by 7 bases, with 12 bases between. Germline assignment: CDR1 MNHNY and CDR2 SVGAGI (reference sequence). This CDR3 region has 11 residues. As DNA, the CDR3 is TGTGCCAGTAACCGCGAAGCTGGCTACACCTTC. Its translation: CASNREAGYTF.

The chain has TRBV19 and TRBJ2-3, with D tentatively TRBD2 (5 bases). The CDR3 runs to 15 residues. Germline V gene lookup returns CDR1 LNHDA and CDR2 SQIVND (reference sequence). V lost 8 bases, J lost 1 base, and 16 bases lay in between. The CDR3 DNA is TGTGCCAGTGGGCGAGGAGGAGGTCGCACAGATACGCAGTATTTT. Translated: CASGRGGGRTDTQYF.

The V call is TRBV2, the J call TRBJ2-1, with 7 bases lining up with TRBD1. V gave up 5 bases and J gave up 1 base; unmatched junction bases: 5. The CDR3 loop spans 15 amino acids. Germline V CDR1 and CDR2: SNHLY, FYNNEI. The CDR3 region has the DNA TGTGCCAGCAGTTACAGGGGTTTGTCCTACAATGAGCAGTTCTTC. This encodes CASSYRGLSYNEQFF.

CDR3 bases: TGTGCCAGTAGTATAGGCACAGAACATGAAGCTTTCTTT. This codes for CASSIGTEHEAFF. The rearrangement joins TRBV19 to TRBJ1-1; D not certain. Germline CDR1 is LNHDA and CDR2 is SQIVND (reference sequence). The V end lost 1 base, the J end lost 7 bases, and 10 bases lay between the germline ends. The CDR3 is 13 residues long.

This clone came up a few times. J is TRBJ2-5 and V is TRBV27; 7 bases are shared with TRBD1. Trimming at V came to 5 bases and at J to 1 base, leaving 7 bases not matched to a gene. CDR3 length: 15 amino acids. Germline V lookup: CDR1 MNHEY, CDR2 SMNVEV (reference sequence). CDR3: CASSRLRDSQETQYF. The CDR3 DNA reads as TGTGCCAGCAGTAGACTCCGGGACAGCCAAGAGACCCAGTACTTC.

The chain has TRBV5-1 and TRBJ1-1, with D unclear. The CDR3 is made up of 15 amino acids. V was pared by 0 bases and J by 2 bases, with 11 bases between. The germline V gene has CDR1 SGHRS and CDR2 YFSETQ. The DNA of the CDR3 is TGCGCCAGCAGCTTGGAGCGGCGGAGAAACACTGAAGCTTTCTTT. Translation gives CASSLERRRNTEAFF. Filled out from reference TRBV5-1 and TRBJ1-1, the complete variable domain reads KAGVTQTPRYLIKTRGQQVTLSCSPISGHRSVSWYQQTPGQGLQFLFEYFSETQRNKGNFPGRFSGRQFSNSRSEMNVSTLELGDSALYLCASSLERRRNTEAFFGQGTRLTVV.

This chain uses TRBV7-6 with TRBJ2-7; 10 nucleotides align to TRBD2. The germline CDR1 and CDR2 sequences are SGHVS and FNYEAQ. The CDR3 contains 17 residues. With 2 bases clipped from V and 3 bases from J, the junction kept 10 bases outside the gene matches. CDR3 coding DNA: TGTGCCAGCAGCTTAAATGGTGGGCTAGCGGGAGTCTACGAGCAGTACTTC. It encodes CASSLNGGLAGVYEQYF.

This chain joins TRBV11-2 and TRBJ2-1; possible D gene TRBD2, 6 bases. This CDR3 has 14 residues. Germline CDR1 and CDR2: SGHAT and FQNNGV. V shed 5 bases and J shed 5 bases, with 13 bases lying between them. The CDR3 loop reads CASSPWEAHNEQFF. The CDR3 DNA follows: TGTGCCAGCAGCCCTTGGGAGGCCCACAATGAGCAGTTCTTC.

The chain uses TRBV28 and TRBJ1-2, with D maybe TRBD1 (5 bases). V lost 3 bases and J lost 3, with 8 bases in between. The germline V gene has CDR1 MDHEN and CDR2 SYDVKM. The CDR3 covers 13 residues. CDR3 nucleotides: TGTGCCAGCAGTTTGGGGGGGGACTATGGCTACACCTTC. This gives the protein CASSLGGDYGYTF.

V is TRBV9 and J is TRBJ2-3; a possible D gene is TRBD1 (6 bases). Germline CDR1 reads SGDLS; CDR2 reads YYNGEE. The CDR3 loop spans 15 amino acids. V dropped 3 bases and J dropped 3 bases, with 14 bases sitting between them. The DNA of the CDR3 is TGTGCCAGCAGCGCTAGACAGGCTTATACAGATACGCAGTATTTT. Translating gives CASSARQAYTDTQYF. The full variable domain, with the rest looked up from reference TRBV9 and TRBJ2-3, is DSGVTQTPKHLITATGQRVTLRCSPRSGDLSVYWYQQSLDQGLQFLIQYYNGEERAKGNILERFSAQQFPDLHSELNLSSLELGDSALYFCASSARQAYTDTQYFGPGTRLTVL.